This T cell receptor (beta chain) comes out of a study of response to subunit inactivated influenza vaccine. Germline V gene data show CDR1 as SGHKS and CDR2 as YYEKEE (reference sequence). V was clipped by 0 bases and J by 0 bases, with 13 bases between them. The CDR3 sequence is 18 residues long. Worth noting for this clonotype: The antigen is undetermined.

TCRdb ran MiXCR on the RT-PCR reads and lists one entry per CDR3 protein. The sample has under 950,000 distinct CDR3 sequences, approximately 21% seen once. Overall study findings and caveats: With each seasonal influenza vaccination, the authors suggested, few new T cells are recruited.

This chain connects TRBV5-5 to TRBJ1-6, with no clear D. The origin of this receptor is a man aged 50 to 59 who received an inactivated influenza vaccine. This specimen was PBMCs from blood, taken approximately 5 days after vaccination. CDR3 nucleotides: TGTGCCAGCAGCTTGGGGTGGCGGTCAAGCTCCTATAATTCACCCCTCCACTTT. As protein: CASSLGWRSSSYNSPLHF.